These 30 T cell receptor beta chains share one sample of origin, sequenced in a study of OX40 agonist ivuxolimab in advanced cancers. Only in-frame clones appear in the TCRdb table, and some are missing; sequencing was by immunoSEQ multiplex PCR. The sample yields under 90,000 clones, 65% to 90% seen once. Here the sequenced sample was CD4+ or CD8+ T cells sorted from blood, taken in a trial of the OX40 agonist ivuxolimab. The receptor set was obtained from an adult with an advanced solid tumor such as melanoma, head and neck, liver or kidney cancer.

The rearrangement uses TRBV19 and TRBJ2-3; 9 nucleotides line up with TRBD1. Per germline, CDR1 LNHDA and CDR2 SQIVND (reference sequence). V gave up 8 bases and J gave up 6 bases; unmatched junction bases: 6. The CDR3 has 13 residues. CDR3 residues: CASRGTGTDTQYF. CDR3 nucleotide sequence: TGTGCCAGTCGGGGGACAGGGACCGATACGCAGTATTTT.

The chain combines TRBV30 with TRBJ2-7; weak D call: TRBD1 (6 bases). Germline CDR1 reads GTSNPN; CDR2 reads SVGIG (reference sequence). The CDR3 covers 12 residues. V lost 2 bases, J lost 3 bases, and 8 bases lay in between. The CDR3 spells CAWSTGSYEQYF. CDR3 sequence (DNA): TGTGCCTGGAGTACAGGGAGCTACGAGCAGTACTTC.

The chain carries TRBV7-9 and TRBJ2-7; the D is unclear. The CDR3 runs to 15 residues. With 6 bases removed from V and 2 bases from J, the gap between germline ends came to 17 bases. CDR1 and CDR2 from the germline V gene are SEHNR and FQNEAQ (reference sequence). The CDR3 is CASRKPELVAYEQYF. CDR3 sequence (DNA): TGTGCCAGCAGAAAACCCGAGCTGGTGGCCTACGAGCAGTACTTC.

This clone showed up just a few times. J is TRBJ2-2 and V is TRBV28, with 7 bases lining up with TRBD2. V dropped 7 bases and J dropped 1; count of bases not matched to a gene: 6. Germline V CDR1 and CDR2: MDHEN, SYDVKM. This CDR3 region has 15 residues. CDR3 in DNA: TGTGCCAGCATCTCGGCGGGGGTGAACACCGGGGAGCTGTTTTTT. Amino acid sequence: CASISAGVNTGELFF.

The J gene is TRBJ1-1, the V gene TRBV19; possible D gene TRBD1, 5 bases. Germline V gene data show CDR1 as LNHDA and CDR2 as SQIVND (reference sequence). The V end was cut by 6 bases, the J end by 0 bases, with 11 bases between. The CDR3 is 14 residues long. CDR3 sequence reads: CASRKGTVNTEAFF. CDR3 bases: TGTGCCAGTAGGAAAGGGACTGTGAACACTGAAGCTTTCTTT.

This clone was counted only a few times. The CDR3 nucleotides read TGTGCCTCCAGGGATGAAAAACTGTTTTTT. This gives the protein CASRDEKLFF. The rearrangement links TRBV30 to TRBJ1-4; D possibly corresponds to TRBD1 (5 bases). Looked up from germline, CDR1 is GTSNPN and CDR2 is SVGIG (reference sequence). V lost 7 bases, J lost 6 bases, and 6 bases lay in between. The CDR3 runs 10 residues.

The genes are TRBV27 and TRBJ2-7, with unresolved D. Germline CDR1 MNHEY, CDR2 SMNVEV (reference sequence). V lost 3 bases to trimming and J lost 0 bases, with 9 bases between them. The CDR3 length is 14 residues. CDR3 sequence reads: CASSFRESSYEQYF. CDR3 coding DNA: TGTGCCAGCAGTTTTCGCGAGAGCTCCTACGAGCAGTACTTC.

The sample holds one count of this clone. The chain joins TRBV6-5 to TRBJ2-3, with 9 bases that match TRBD1. Looked up from germline, CDR1 is MNHEY and CDR2 is SVGAGI. The length of the CDR3 is 15 residues. V gave up 2 bases and J gave up 4 bases; unmatched junction bases: 4. The CDR3 reads CASSYDRGSADTQYF. The CDR3 region has the DNA TGTGCCAGCAGTTACGACAGGGGGTCAGCAGATACGCAGTATTTT.

This clone came up once. The chain uses TRBV4-1 and TRBJ2-7; weak D call: TRBD1 (5 bases). The germline V gene encodes CDR1 MGHRA and CDR2 YSYEKL. The CDR3 sequence is 16 residues long. V gave up 4 bases and J gave up 0 bases, with 16 bases separating them. The CDR3 DNA reads as TGCGCCAGCAGCCGCTTACCGACAGAGAGCTCCTACGAGCAGTACTTC. Its protein product is CASSRLPTESSYEQYF.

The CDR3 nucleotides are TGTGCCAGCAGCCCCCGACTAGCGGGGGGCTACAATGAGCAGTTCTTC. Protein: CASSPRLAGGYNEQFF. J is TRBJ2-1 and V is TRBV7-8; 13 bases match TRBD2. V shed 5 bases, J shed 3 bases, and the junction held 4 bases outside the gene matches. Germline V gene lookup returns CDR1 SGHVS and CDR2 FQNEAQ. The CDR3 covers 16 residues.

This clone was counted only a few times. This rearrangement joins TRBV5-6 to TRBJ1-1, with 7 nucleotides matching TRBD1. Germline trimming cut 4 bases from V and 1 base from J; bases unmatched to any gene: 7. This CDR3 has 15 amino acids. The germline V gene encodes CDR1 SGHDT and CDR2 YYEEEE. Here the CDR3 DNA reads TGTGCCAGCAGCCTACGGGACAGCTGGAACACTGAAGCTTTCTTT. Protein product: CASSLRDSWNTEAFF.

Turning to this clone: The junction does not match germline at one end; this may be a read error. The chain carries TRBV7-2 and TRBJ2-7, with D possibly being TRBD2 (5 bases). This CDR3 comprises 15 residues. CDR1 and CDR2 (germline): SGHTA, FQGNSA. CDR3 sequence: CASSLAPALTYEQYF. The CDR3 coding sequence is TGTGCCAGCAGCCTAGCACCCGCTCTTACCTACGAGCAGTACTTC.

This chain links TRBV5-4 with TRBJ1-4, with 7 nucleotides matching TRBD1. After removal of 3 bases from V and 10 bases from J, the junction contained 9 bases not matched to a gene. CDR1 is SGHNT and CDR2 is YYREEE in the germline V gene (reference sequence). This CDR3 has 14 residues. The CDR3 loop reads CASSYRTGEGKLFF. The DNA for the CDR3 is TGTGCCAGCAGCTACAGAACAGGGGAAGGAAAACTGTTTTTT.

The genes are TRBV5-8 and TRBJ1-5; D is ambiguous. The CDR3 spans 13 residues. V was pared by 0 bases and J by 11 bases, with 12 bases between. Germline values: CDR1 SGHTS, CDR2 YDEGEE. CDR3 coding DNA: TGTGCCAGCAGCTTGGCCCGAGGGAGGACCCAGCATTTT. Its protein product is CASSLARGRTQHF.

The gene calls are TRBV7-9 and TRBJ2-7, with D perhaps TRBD2 (5 bases). CDR1 SEHNR and CDR2 FQNEAQ come from the germline V gene (reference sequence). This CDR3 comprises 13 residues. V was pared by 3 bases and J by 3 bases, with 9 bases between. The CDR3 coding sequence is TGTGCCAGCAGCTTCGCCGAGGGCTACGAGCAGTACTTC. Protein: CASSFAEGYEQYF.

This clone has just one count. The rearrangement joins TRBV2 to TRBJ2-2, with 8 bases fitting TRBD1. The CDR3 is 17 amino acids. V was clipped by 6 bases and J by 7 bases; unmatched bases: 16. Germline V gives CDR1 SNHLY, CDR2 FYNNEI. This chain's CDR3 is CASRRTGLRGDGGELFF. The CDR3 DNA reads TGTGCCAGCAGGCGGACAGGGCTGAGGGGGGACGGCGGGGAGCTGTTTTTT.

This clone was detected once. The chain uses TRBV28 and TRBJ1-5; 12 positions match TRBD1. V shed 3 bases, J shed 5 bases, and the junction held 2 bases outside the gene matches. Germline V gene sequence: CDR1 MDHEN, CDR2 SYDVKM. The CDR3 is made up of 15 amino acids. CDR3 coding DNA: TGTGCCAGCAGTTTCGGGGACAGGGGGCATCAGCCCCAGCATTTT. As protein: CASSFGDRGHQPQHF.

The chain links TRBV7-2 to TRBJ2-5; the match to TRBD2 covers 9 bases. The CDR3 is 15 amino acids. Germline loops: CDR1 SGHTA, CDR2 FQGNSA. V lost 2 bases and J lost 9; bases outside the gene matches: 10. Here the CDR3 reads CASSLLGRTSEAQYF. CDR3 DNA sequence: TGTGCCAGCAGCTTATTAGGCAGGACTAGCGAGGCCCAGTACTTC.

V and J are TRBV2 and TRBJ2-7, with D possibly TRBD2 on 5 matching bases. The germline V gene encodes CDR1 SNHLY and CDR2 FYNNEI. The CDR3 has 13 amino acids. The V end was cut by 6 bases, the J end by 5 bases, with 14 bases between. In DNA form, the CDR3 reads TGTGCCAGCAGCCGGACTGTGATCCACGAGCAGTACTTC. Amino acid sequence: CASSRTVIHEQYF.

This chain joins TRBV7-2 and TRBJ1-3; no definite D call. The CDR3 consists of 16 residues. Per germline, CDR1 SGHTA and CDR2 FQGNSA. V was shortened by 0 bases and J by 0 bases, with 9 bases between the two germline ends. The CDR3 sequence: CASSLAHWGSGNTIYF. CDR3 nucleotides: TGTGCCAGCAGCTTAGCGCATTGGGGCTCTGGAAACACCATATATTTT.

This clone is judged medium-sized. V and J are TRBV30 and TRBJ1-6, with TRBD1 identical over 7 bases. From germline, CDR1 is GTSNPN and CDR2 SVGIG (reference sequence). The CDR3 spans 14 residues. V lost 3 bases to trimming and J lost 5 bases; unmatched junction nucleotides: 4. CDR3 in amino acids: CAWRRQGDNSPLHF. The CDR3 DNA sequence: TGTGCCTGGAGGCGGCAGGGGGATAATTCACCCCTCCACTTT. The full variable domain, rest sourced from reference TRBV30 and TRBJ1-6, is SQTIHQWPATLVQPVGSPLSLECTVEGTSNPNLYWYRQAAGRGLQLLFYSVGIGQISSEVPQNLSASRPQDRQFILSSKKLLLSDSGFYLCAWRRQGDNSPLHFGNGTRLTVT.

The rearrangement joins TRBV29-1 to TRBJ1-5, with a tentative D call TRBD1 (6 bases). Germline V lookup: CDR1 SQVTM, CDR2 ANQGSEA. This CDR3 is built from 13 residues. V was clipped by 6 bases and J by 5 bases, with 14 bases between them. The CDR3 sequence is CSVSTGQYQPQHF. DNA for the CDR3: TGCAGCGTCTCGACCGGACAGTATCAGCCCCAGCATTTT.

The V call is TRBV27, the J call TRBJ1-1; TRBD1 is a possible D gene (6 bases). V was clipped by 5 bases and J by 5 bases, with 12 bases between them. Germline assignment: CDR1 MNHEY and CDR2 SMNVEV (reference sequence). The CDR3 is made up of 13 amino acids. The CDR3 reads CASSAQGGTEAFF. CDR3 sequence (DNA): TGTGCCAGCAGTGCCCAAGGGGGGACTGAAGCTTTCTTT.

This rearrangement joins TRBV7-2 to TRBJ1-1; D not resolved. The CDR3 is 12 residues long. Germline V CDR1 and CDR2: SGHTA, FQGNSA. V shed 2 bases and J shed 2 bases, with 3 bases lying between them. Here the CDR3 reads CASSLHNTEAFF. The DNA of the CDR3 is TGTGCCAGCAGCTTACATAACACTGAAGCTTTCTTT.

The chain links TRBV11-3 to TRBJ2-5; perhaps D is TRBD1 or TRBD2 (5 bases each). Deletions cut 0 bases from V and 8 bases from J, with 7 bases between. The germline V gene has CDR1 SGHNT and CDR2 YENEEA. CDR3 length equals 12 residues. The CDR3 nucleotides are TGTGCCAGCAGCTTAGATGGGGGAACCCAGTACTTC. This sequence encodes CASSLDGGTQYF. Drawing the rest from reference TRBV11-3 and TRBJ2-5, the complete variable domain is EAGVVQSPRYKIIEKKQPVAFWCNPISGHNTLYWYLQNLGQGPELLIRYENEEAVDDSQLPKDRFSAERLKGVDSTLKIQPAELGDSAVYLCASSLDGGTQYFGPGTRLLVL.

This sequence joins TRBV27 and TRBJ2-3; D is perhaps TRBD1 (5 bases). Germline-derived CDR1 and CDR2 are MNHEY and SMNVEV (reference sequence). CDR3 length equals 15 residues. V gave up 6 bases and J gave up 3 bases, with 16 bases separating them. CDR3 protein: CASSYRLIGTDTQYF. CDR3 DNA sequence: TGTGCCAGCAGCTACAGGTTAATAGGAACAGATACGCAGTATTTT.

The gene calls are TRBV7-8 and TRBJ1-6; TRBD1 might be the D (5 bases). Germline V gene lookup returns CDR1 SGHVS and CDR2 FQNEAQ. Trimming left V 5 bases short and J 7 bases short, with 18 bases between. The CDR3 spans 16 residues. The CDR3 protein is CASSPKPGTRNSPLHF. The CDR3 DNA reads as TGTGCCAGCAGCCCAAAACCCGGGACCAGAAATTCACCCCTCCACTTT.

This clone was seen only a few times. Other DNA sequences in the same sample also yield this CDR3. The chain has TRBV25-1 and TRBJ2-6; D ambiguous. Germline-derived CDR1 and CDR2 are MGHDK and SYGVNS. With 3 bases removed from V and 1 base from J, the gap between germline ends came to 1 base. This CDR3 contains 13 residues. In DNA form, the CDR3 reads TGTGCCAGCAGTGAGTCTGGGGCCAACGTCCTGACTTTC. Its protein is CASSESGANVLTF.

This clone came up once. The chain employs TRBV19 and TRBJ1-1; D call uncertain. This CDR3 has 14 amino acids. The germline V gene has CDR1 LNHDA and CDR2 SQIVND (reference sequence). V was cut by 6 bases and J by 3 bases, with 14 bases left in between. The DNA for the CDR3 is TGTGCCAGTAGCCCAGGCGGGCTGGACACTGAAGCTTTCTTT. This translates into CASSPGGLDTEAFF.

The chain joins TRBV29-1 to TRBJ2-7, with D maybe TRBD2 (5 bases). Germline CDR1 and CDR2: SQVTM and ANQGSEA. The CDR3 extends over 12 amino acids. The ends were cut back, 8 bases at V and 0 bases at J, with 11 bases in the middle. CDR3 sequence (DNA): TGCAGCTCTACCGGGGACTCCTACGAGCAGTACTTC. It codes for CSSTGDSYEQYF.